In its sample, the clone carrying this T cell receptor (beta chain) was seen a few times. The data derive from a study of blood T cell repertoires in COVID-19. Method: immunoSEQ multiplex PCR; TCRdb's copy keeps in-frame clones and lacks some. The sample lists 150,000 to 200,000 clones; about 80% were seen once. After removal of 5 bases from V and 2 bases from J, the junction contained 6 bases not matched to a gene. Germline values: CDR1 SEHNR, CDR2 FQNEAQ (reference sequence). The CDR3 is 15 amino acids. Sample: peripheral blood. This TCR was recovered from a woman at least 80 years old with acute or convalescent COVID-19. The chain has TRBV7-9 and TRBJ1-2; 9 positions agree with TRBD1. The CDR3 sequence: CASSPRTGENYGYTF. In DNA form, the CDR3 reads TGTGCCAGCAGCCCGAGGACAGGGGAGAACTATGGCTACACCTTC.